Each of the 17 T cell receptor beta chains below was sequenced from the same sample in a study of cytotoxic CD8 clonotypes in ibrutinib-treated CLL. Some clones are missing from TCRdb's copy, which holds only in-frame ones; the method was immunoSEQ multiplex PCR. The sample holds roughly 170,000 clones, about 84% seen once. Sequenced material: PBMCs, taken after 24 months of ibrutinib treatment. The receptors shown here come from a human donor with chronic lymphocytic leukemia.

The rearrangement links TRBV5-4 to TRBJ1-4, with 8 bases lining up with TRBD1. Germline V lookup: CDR1 SGHNT, CDR2 YYREEE (reference sequence). The CDR3 runs 14 residues. The V gene end was trimmed by 4 bases and the J gene end by 7 bases; junction bases not matched to a gene: 6. The CDR3 DNA reads as TGTGCCAGCAGCCGCCGGACAGGGACTGAAAAACTGTTTTTT. Protein: CASSRRTGTEKLFF.

V gene TRBV11-1 combines with J gene TRBJ1-3; D gene unclear. Trimming removed 8 bases from V and 3 bases from J, with 11 bases in between. This CDR3 spans 13 amino acids. The germline gives CDR1 SGHAT, CDR2 FQDESV (reference sequence). This CDR3 reads CASGRTFGNTIYF. The CDR3 DNA sequence: TGTGCCAGCGGTAGGACGTTTGGAAACACCATATATTTT. The entire variable domain, with the rest obtained from reference TRBV11-1 and TRBJ1-3, is as follows: EAEVAQSPRYKITEKSQAVAFWCDPISGHATLYWYRQILGQGPELLVQFQDESVVDDSQLPKDRFSAERLKGVDSTLKIQPAELGDSAMYLCASGRTFGNTIYFGEGSWLTVV.

This clone was detected only a few times. The chain couples TRBV6-1 to TRBJ1-2, with 8 bases identical to TRBD1. CDR3 length: 15 residues. Germline CDR1 is MNHNS and CDR2 is SASEGT. After removal of 2 bases from V and 9 bases from J, the junction contained 11 bases not matched to a gene. CDR3 DNA: TGTGCCAGCAGTGAACAGGGGGCGCGGGGTCGACGCTACACCTTC. This translates into CASSEQGARGRRYTF.

The chain joins TRBV7-6 to TRBJ1-2; 8 bases map to TRBD1. The CDR3 covers 15 residues. After removal of 1 base from V and 4 bases from J, the junction contained 5 bases not matched to a gene. The germline V gene has CDR1 SGHVS and CDR2 FNYEAQ. CDR3: CASSLGPTGGYGYTF. The CDR3 nucleotides are TGTGCCAGCAGCTTAGGCCCTACAGGGGGCTATGGCTACACCTTC.

The rearrangement uses TRBV18 and TRBJ1-2; 9 bases match TRBD1. V lost 0 bases to trimming and J lost 6 bases; unmatched junction nucleotides: 8. This CDR3 is 16 amino acids long. Germline CDR1 reads KGHSH; CDR2 reads LQKENI. The CDR3 DNA reads TGTGCCAGCTCACCACCGGGACAGGGAGGAAAGAATGGCTACACCTTC. Translation gives CASSPPGQGGKNGYTF.

This clone was observed a single time. The chain combines TRBV5-1 with TRBJ1-5; 8 bases line up with TRBD1. The CDR3 contains 14 residues. CDR1 is SGHRS and CDR2 is YFSETQ in the germline V gene. Trimming at V came to 2 bases and at J to 8 bases, leaving 6 bases not matched to a gene. The CDR3 bases are TGCGCCAGCAGCTTACTTCAGGGGGCAGAGCCCCAGCATTTT. This translates into CASSLLQGAEPQHF.

This clone was observed many times. The junction departs from germline at one end; a sequencing error may be responsible. The V and J genes are TRBV7-9 and TRBJ2-5; maybe TRBD2 (5 bases). This CDR3 spans 15 amino acids. CDR1 and CDR2 from the germline V gene are SEHNR and FQNEAQ (reference sequence). CDR3 nucleotide sequence: TGTGCCAGCAGCCCCCCGGACTCGAACCAGGAGACCCAGTACTTC. Protein: CASSPPDSNQETQYF.

This clone came up once. This rearrangement joins TRBV9 to TRBJ2-3; 7 bases agree with TRBD2. Germline V lookup: CDR1 SGDLS, CDR2 YYNGEE. The CDR3 covers 16 residues. The V gene end was trimmed by 3 bases and the J gene end by 0 bases; junction bases not matched to a gene: 7. For the CDR3, the DNA is TGTGCCAGCAGCGCAGACGGGGGGACTAGCACAGATACGCAGTATTTT. It translates to CASSADGGTSTDTQYF.

The rearrangement uses TRBV28 and TRBJ1-1; D is unresolved. Germline CDR1 reads MDHEN; CDR2 reads SYDVKM. CDR3 size: 12 residues. Deletions cut 2 bases from V and 6 bases from J, with 7 bases between. The CDR3 coding sequence is TGTGCCAGCAGTTTAGTTATCTCTGAAGCTTTCTTT. This codes for CASSLVISEAFF.

This chain connects TRBV28 to TRBJ1-4; D remains ambiguous. Trimming removed 0 bases at V and 2 bases at J, with 13 bases between. Per the germline V gene, CDR1 is MDHEN and CDR2 is SYDVKM. The CDR3 sequence is 17 residues long. The CDR3 protein is CASSLWSIRETNEKLFF. The CDR3 DNA follows: TGTGCCAGCAGTTTATGGAGCATTCGCGAGACTAATGAAAAACTGTTTTTT.

The rearrangement uses TRBV15 and TRBJ2-5; 10 nucleotides align to TRBD2. CDR1 and CDR2 (germline): LNHNV, YYDKDF (reference sequence). The V and J ends lost 0 bases and 5 bases, in that order; junction bases with no gene match: 15. The CDR3 extends over 19 amino acids. CDR3 amino acids: CATSRDPPAKRGGSETQYF. The CDR3 DNA is TGTGCCACCAGCAGAGATCCCCCAGCGAAGCGGGGGGGTAGTGAGACCCAGTACTTC.

The rearrangement uses TRBV9 and TRBJ1-1; tentative D call: TRBD1 (6 bases). Trimming shortened V by 1 base and J by 1 base, and 17 bases separated the two germline ends. The CDR3 contains 17 residues. Germline loops: CDR1 SGDLS, CDR2 YYNGEE. The CDR3 here is CASSVWPQGLGNTEAFF. The DNA for the CDR3 is TGTGCCAGCAGCGTATGGCCGCAGGGGCTGGGGAACACTGAAGCTTTCTTT.

J is TRBJ1-2 and V is TRBV9; a possible D gene is TRBD1 (5 bases). The CDR3 is 14 amino acids. V lost 4 bases and J 0 bases, leaving 10 bases between the germline ends. Germline CDR1 SGDLS, CDR2 YYNGEE. CDR3 nucleotide sequence: TGTGCCAGCAGCCGGACATCTCCTAACTATGGCTACACCTTC. It codes for CASSRTSPNYGYTF.

The chain is built from TRBV29-1 and TRBJ2-5, with 12 bases lining up with TRBD1. V shed 5 bases and J 1 base; nucleotides not matched to a gene: 2. Germline V gives CDR1 SQVTM, CDR2 ANQGSEA. The CDR3 is 14 amino acids. DNA for the CDR3: TGCAGCGTTACGGGACAGGGGGCCCAAGAGACCCAGTACTTC. It translates to CSVTGQGAQETQYF.

This sequence joins TRBV7-6 and TRBJ2-2; D gene unclear. V was shortened by 6 bases and J by 5 bases, with 16 bases between the two germline ends. The germline CDR1 and CDR2 sequences are SGHVS and FNYEAQ. The CDR3 consists of 15 residues. The CDR3 is CASRSARTSTGELFF. The CDR3 region has the DNA TGTGCCAGCAGATCTGCTCGCACCTCGACCGGGGAGCTGTTTTTT.

The chain is built from TRBV18 and TRBJ2-1; D gene ambiguous. V lost 8 bases and J lost 0, with 14 bases in between. Per the germline V gene, CDR1 is KGHSH and CDR2 is LQKENI. The CDR3 consists of 15 residues. The CDR3 reads CASGPDSISYNEQFF. The CDR3 nucleotides are TGTGCCAGCGGGCCCGACTCGATCTCCTACAATGAGCAGTTCTTC.

Points on this clone: The germline gene is not matched at one end of the junction; a read error may be the cause. The J gene is TRBJ1-1, the V gene TRBV18; D unclear. Germline CDR1 KGHSH, CDR2 LQKENI. This CDR3 is built from 15 residues. The CDR3 nucleotides are TGTGCCAGCTCCCCACCAAGGAACATGAACACTGAAGCTTTCTTT. Translated: CASSPPRNMNTEAFF.